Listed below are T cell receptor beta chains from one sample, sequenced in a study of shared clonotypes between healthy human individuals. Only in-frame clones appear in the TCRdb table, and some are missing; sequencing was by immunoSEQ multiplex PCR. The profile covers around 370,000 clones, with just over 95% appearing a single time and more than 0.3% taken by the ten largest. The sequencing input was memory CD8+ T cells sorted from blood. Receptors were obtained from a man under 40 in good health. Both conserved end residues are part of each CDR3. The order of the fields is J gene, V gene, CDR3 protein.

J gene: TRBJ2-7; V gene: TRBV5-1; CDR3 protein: CSGRLGLAGRYEQYF
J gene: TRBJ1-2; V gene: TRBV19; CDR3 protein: CASSMAGWYGYTF
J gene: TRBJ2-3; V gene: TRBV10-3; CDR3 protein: CATWDGKEMNTQYF
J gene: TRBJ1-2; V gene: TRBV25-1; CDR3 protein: CASSELGDRAHGYTF
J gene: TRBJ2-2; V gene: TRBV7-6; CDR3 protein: CASSFSGLAYTGELFF
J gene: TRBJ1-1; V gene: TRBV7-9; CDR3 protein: CASSSDSSTEAFF
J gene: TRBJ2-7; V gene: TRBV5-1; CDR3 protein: CASRVAGGLYEQYF
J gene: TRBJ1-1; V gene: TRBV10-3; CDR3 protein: CAIRGKSTEAFF
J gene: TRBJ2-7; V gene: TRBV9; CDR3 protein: CASSQTLSGEQYF
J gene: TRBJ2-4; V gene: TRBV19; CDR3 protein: CASSGGVWAKNIQYF
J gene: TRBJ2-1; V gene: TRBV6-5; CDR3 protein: CASSRDSLSNNEQFF
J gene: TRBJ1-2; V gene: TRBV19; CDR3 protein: CASSINTGGYGYTF
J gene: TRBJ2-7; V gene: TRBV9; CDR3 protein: CASSVAAAGEYEQYF
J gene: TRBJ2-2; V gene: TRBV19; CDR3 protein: CASSIGAGGELFF
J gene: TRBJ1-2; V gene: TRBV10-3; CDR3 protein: CAIRGPTDAPNYGYTF
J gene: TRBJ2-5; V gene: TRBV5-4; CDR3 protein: CASSPGGGRLRETQYF
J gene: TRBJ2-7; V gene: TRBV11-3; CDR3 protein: CASSLGTSGYEQYF
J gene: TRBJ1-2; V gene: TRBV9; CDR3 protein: CASSVVPQGAFGYTF
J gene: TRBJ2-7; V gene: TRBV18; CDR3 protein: CASSWGGPYEQYF
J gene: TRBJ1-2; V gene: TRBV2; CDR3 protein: CASSAGTGGYGYTF
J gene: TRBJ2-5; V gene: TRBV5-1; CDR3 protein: CASSPYPQETQYF
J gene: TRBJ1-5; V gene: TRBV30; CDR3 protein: CAWTGTGGNQPQHF
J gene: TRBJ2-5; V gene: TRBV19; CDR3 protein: CASSMRRLAGGGETQYF
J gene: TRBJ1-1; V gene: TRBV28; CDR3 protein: CASSSGTRNTEAFF
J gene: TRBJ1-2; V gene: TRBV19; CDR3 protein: CASTRGAGYGYTF
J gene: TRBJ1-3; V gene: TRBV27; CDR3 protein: CASSSPYF
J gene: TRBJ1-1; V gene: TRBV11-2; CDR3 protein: CASSLMVMNTEAFF
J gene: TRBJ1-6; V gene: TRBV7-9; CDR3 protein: CASSLRTGSYNSPLHF
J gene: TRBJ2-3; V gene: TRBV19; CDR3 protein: CASSPISGRIEDTQYF
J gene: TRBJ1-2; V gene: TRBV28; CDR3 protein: CAIPGGTVDGYTF
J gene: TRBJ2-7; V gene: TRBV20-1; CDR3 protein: CSARDFGVQYF
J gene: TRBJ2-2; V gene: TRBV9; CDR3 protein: CASSPIGGTGELFF
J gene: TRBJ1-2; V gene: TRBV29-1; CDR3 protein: CSVFSPGQHTSNYGYTF
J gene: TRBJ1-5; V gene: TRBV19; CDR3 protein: CASSMVAGEGDQPQHF
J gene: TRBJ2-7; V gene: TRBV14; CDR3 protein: CASSQALERGVLTYEQYF
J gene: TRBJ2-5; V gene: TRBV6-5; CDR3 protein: CASTPGGLSQETQYF
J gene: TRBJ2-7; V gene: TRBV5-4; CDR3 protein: CASSLGGLAGGYEQYF
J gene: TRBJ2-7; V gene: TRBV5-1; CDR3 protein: CASRRRTGTSGELSFYEQYF
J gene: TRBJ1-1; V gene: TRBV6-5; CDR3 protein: CASSSHMTGKNTEAFF
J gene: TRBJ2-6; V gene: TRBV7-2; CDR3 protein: CASRTPWGSGANVLTF
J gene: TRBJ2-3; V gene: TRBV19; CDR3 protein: CASKADGPSTDTQYF
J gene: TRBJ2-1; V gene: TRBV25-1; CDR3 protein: CASSETASSYNEQFF
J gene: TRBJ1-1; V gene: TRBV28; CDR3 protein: CASRRGAPNTEAFF
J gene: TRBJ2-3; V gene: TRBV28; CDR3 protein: CASRKTPEGSDTQYF
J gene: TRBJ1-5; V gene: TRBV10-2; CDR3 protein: CASSASRTAITQPQHF
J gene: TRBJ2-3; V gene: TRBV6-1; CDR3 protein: CASIPQGASTDTQYF
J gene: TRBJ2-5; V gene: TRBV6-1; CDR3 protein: CASSEITSGRIGETQYF
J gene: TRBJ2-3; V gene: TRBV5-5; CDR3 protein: CASTRSGAPDTQYF
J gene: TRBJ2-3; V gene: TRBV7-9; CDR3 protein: CASSLGTSGRTDTQYF
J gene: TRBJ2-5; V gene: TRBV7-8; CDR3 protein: CASSPRAGETQYF
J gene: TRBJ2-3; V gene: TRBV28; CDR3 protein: CASRLSLAGSSTDTQYF
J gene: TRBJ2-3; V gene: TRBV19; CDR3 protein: CASSRGFADTQYF
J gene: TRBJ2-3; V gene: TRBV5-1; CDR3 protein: CASSFQLDTQYF
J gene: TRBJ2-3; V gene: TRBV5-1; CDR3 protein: CASSLRQADTQYF
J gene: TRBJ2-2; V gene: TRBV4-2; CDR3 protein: CASSKTSGNTGELFF